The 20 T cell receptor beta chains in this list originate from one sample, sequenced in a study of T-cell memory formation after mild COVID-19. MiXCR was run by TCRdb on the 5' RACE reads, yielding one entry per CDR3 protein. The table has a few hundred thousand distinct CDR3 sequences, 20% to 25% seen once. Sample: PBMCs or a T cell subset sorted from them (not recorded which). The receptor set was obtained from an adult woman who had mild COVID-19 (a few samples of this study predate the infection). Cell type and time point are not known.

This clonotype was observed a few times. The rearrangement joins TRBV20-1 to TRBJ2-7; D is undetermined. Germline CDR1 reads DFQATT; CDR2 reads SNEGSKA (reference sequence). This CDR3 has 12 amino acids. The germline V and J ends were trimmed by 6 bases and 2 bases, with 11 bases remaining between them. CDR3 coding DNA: TGCAGTGCCGCCCCACTGGCCTACGAGCAGTACTTC. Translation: CSAAPLAYEQYF.

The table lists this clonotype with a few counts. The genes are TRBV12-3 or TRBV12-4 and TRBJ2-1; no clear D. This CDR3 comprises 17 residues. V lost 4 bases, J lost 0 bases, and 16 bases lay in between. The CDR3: CASSWKRSASSYNEQFF. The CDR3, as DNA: TGTGCCAGCAGTTGGAAGCGATCGGCAAGCTCCTACAATGAGCAGTTCTTC.

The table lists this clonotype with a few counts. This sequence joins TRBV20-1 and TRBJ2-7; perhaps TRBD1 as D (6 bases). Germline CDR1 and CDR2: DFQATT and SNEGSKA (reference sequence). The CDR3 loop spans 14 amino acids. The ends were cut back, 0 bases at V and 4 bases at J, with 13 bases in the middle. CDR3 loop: CSARDPGQRYEQYF. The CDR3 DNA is TGCAGTGCTAGAGATCCGGGACAAAGATACGAGCAGTACTTC.

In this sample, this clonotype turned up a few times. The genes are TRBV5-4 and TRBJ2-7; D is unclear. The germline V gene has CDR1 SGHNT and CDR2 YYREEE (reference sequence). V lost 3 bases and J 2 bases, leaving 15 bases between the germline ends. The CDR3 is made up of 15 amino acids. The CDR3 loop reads CASSSSTPPTYEQYF. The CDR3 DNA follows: TGTGCCAGCAGCTCGTCAACGCCACCGACCTACGAGCAGTACTTC. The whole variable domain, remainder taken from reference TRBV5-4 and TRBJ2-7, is ETGVTQSPTHLIKTRGQQVTLRCSSQSGHNTVSWYQQALGQGPQFIFQYYREEENGRGNFPPRFSGLQFPNYSSELNVNALELDDSALYLCASSSSTPPTYEQYFGPGTRLTVT.

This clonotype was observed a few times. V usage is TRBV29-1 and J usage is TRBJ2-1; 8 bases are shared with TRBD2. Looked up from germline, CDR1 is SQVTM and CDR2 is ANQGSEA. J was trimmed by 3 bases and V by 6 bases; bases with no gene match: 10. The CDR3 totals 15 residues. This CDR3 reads CSVAYRLAGYNEQFF. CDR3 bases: TGCAGCGTGGCTTATAGGCTAGCGGGCTACAATGAGCAGTTCTTC.

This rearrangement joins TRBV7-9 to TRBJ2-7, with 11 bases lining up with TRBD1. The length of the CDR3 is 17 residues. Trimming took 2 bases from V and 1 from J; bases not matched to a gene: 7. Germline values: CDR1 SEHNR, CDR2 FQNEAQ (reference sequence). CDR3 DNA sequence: TGTGCCAGCAGCTTATGGCAAGGACAGGGGGCTTCCTACGAGCAGTACTTC. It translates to CASSLWQGQGASYEQYF.

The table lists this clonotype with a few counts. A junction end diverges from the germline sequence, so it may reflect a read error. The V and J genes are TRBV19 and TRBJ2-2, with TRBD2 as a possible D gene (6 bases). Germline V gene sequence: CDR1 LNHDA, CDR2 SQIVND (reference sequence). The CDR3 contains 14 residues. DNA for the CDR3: TGTGCCAGTAGAGCGGGTAGCGGCACCGGGGATCTGTTTTTT. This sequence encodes CASRAGSGTGDLFF.

Written as DNA, the CDR3 is TGTGCCAGCAGCCATGGGGCAGGGGGTAAAAACATTCAGTACTTC. It yields the protein CASSHGAGGKNIQYF. The rearrangement joins TRBV7-9 to TRBJ2-4, with 7 nucleotides matching TRBD1. Germline CDR1 is SEHNR and CDR2 is FQNEAQ (reference sequence). The CDR3 has 15 amino acids. The J segment lost 4 bases and the V segment lost 5 bases, leaving 8 bases of the junction unmatched. The whole variable domain, filled in from reference TRBV7-9 and TRBJ2-4, reads DTGVSQNPRHKITKRGQNVTFRCDPISEHNRLYWYRQTLGQGPEFLTYFQNEAQLEKSRLLSDRFSAERPKGSFSTLEIQRTEQGDSAMYLCASSHGAGGKNIQYFGAGTRLSVL.

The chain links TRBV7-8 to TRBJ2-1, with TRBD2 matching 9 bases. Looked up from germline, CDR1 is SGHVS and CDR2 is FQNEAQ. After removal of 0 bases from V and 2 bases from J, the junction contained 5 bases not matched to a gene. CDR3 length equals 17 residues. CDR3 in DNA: TGTGCCAGCAGCTTAGCTAGCGGGGGAACGGCCTACAATGAGCAGTTCTTC. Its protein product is CASSLASGGTAYNEQFF. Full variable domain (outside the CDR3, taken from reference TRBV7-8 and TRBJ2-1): GAGVSQSPRYKVAKRGQDVALRCDPISGHVSLFWYQQALGQGPEFLTYFQNEAQLDKSGLPSDRFFAERPEGSVSTLKIQRTQQEDSAVYLCASSLASGGTAYNEQFFGPGTRLTVL.

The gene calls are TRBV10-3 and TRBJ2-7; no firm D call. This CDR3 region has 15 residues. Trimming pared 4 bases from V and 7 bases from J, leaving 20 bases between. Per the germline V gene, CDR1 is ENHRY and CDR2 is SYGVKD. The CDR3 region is CAISGLDGGSREQYF. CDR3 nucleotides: TGTGCCATCAGTGGGCTGGATGGCGGTTCTCGGGAGCAGTACTTC.

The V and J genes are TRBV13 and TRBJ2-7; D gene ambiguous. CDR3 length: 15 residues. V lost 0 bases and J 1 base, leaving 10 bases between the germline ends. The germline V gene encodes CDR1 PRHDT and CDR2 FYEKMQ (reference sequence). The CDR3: CASSLGAKGSYEQYF. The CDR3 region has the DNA TGTGCCAGCAGCTTAGGCGCGAAGGGATCCTACGAGCAGTACTTC.

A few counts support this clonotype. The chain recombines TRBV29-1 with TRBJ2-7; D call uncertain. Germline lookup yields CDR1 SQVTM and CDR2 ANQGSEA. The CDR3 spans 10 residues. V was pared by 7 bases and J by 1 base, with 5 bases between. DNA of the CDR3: TGCAGCGCTGGGTCCTACGAGCAGTACTTC. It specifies CSAGSYEQYF.

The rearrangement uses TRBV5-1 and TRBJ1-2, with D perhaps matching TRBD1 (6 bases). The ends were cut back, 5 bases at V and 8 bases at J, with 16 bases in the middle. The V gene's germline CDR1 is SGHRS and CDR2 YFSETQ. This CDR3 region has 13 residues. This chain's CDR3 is CASSSTGLGGYTF. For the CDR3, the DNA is TGCGCCAGCAGTTCGACAGGCCTAGGAGGCTACACCTTC.

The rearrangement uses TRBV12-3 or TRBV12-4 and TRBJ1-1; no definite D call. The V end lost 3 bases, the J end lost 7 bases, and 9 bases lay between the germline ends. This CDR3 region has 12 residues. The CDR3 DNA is TGTGCCAGCAGTTTGGACCGGGGTGAAGCTTTCTTT. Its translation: CASSLDRGEAFF.

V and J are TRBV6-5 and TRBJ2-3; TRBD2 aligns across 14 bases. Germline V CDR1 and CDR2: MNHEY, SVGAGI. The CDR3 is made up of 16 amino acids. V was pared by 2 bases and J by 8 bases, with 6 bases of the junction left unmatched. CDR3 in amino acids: CASSYRLAGGEGTQYF. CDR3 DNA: TGTGCCAGCAGTTACCGACTAGCGGGGGGGGAGGGTACGCAGTATTTT.

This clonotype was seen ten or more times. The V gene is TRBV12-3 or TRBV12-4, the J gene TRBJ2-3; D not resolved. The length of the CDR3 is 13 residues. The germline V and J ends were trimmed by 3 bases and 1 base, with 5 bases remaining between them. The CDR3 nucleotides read TGTGCCAGCAGTTTTGTTGGCACAGATACGCAGTATTTT. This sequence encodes CASSFVGTDTQYF.

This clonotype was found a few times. The CDR3 nucleotides read TGTGCCAGCAGCTTAGACGGGACTCCTCTAGCCAAAAACATTCAGTACTTC. It specifies CASSLDGTPLAKNIQYF. The J gene is TRBJ2-4, the V gene TRBV7-9, with a weak D call TRBD2 (6 bases). V was clipped by 1 base and J by 0 bases, with 13 bases between them. This CDR3 has 17 residues. Germline CDR1 reads SEHNR; CDR2 reads FQNEAQ (reference sequence).

Here the CDR3 reads CASSYRLAHEQYF. Written as DNA, the CDR3 is TGTGCCAGCAGCTACAGACTAGCCCACGAGCAGTACTTC. This rearrangement joins TRBV7-2 to TRBJ2-7, with 7 bases lining up with TRBD2. Trimming removed 4 bases from V and 5 bases from J; junction bases left unmatched: 5. The CDR3 has 13 amino acids. Germline values: CDR1 SGHTA, CDR2 FQGNSA. Full variable domain (rest looked up from reference TRBV7-2 and TRBJ2-7): GAGVSQSPSNKVTEKGKDVELRCDPISGHTALYWYRQSLGQGLEFLIYFQGNSAPDKSGLPSDRFSAERTGGSVSTLTIQRTQQEDSAVYLCASSYRLAHEQYFGPGTRLTVT.

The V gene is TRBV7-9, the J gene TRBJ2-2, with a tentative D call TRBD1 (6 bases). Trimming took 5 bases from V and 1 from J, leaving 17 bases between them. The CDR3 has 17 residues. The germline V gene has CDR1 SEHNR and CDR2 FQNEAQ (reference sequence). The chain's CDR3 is CASSKIQGSVNTGELFF. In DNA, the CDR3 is TGTGCCAGCAGCAAGATACAGGGATCGGTGAACACCGGGGAGCTGTTTTTT.

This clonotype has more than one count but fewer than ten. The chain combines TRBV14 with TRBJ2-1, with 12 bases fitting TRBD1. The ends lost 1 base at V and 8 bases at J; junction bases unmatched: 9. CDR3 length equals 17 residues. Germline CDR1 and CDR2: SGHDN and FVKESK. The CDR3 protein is CASSQGIRGQGAHEQFF. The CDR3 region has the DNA TGTGCCAGCAGCCAAGGAATCAGGGGACAGGGGGCTCATGAGCAGTTCTTC.